This T cell receptor beta chain was retrieved from a study of CD8 T cells in ankylosing spondylitis. This clonotype was detected ten times or more. Antigen specificity is unknown. V trimming: 2 bases; J trimming: 1 base; junction bases outside the gene matches: 10. CDR3 length: 17 residues. Per the germline V gene, CDR1 is SGHVS and CDR2 is FNYEAQ. TCRdb used MiXCR to reprocess the 5' RACE reads, holding one entry per CDR3 protein. The sample holds 50,000 to 65,000 distinct CDR3 sequences, 7.4% seen once. Study-wide points: Disease-linked clones bore a CD8+ phenotype and were relatively rare in peripheral blood. Roughly eight highly homologous variants made up a TCR beta motif that seemed to typify ankylosing spondylitis blood. Disease-linked clones reportedly showed significant enrichment in matched ankylosing spondylitis synovial fluid.

The chain couples TRBV7-6 to TRBJ2-7; 8 bases are a match to TRBD2. The sample consisted of blood, either unsorted or a sorted T cell fraction (not recorded which). The sequence came from a female donor with ankylosing spondylitis or in good health (not recorded which). The CDR3 here is CASSLSGRGGSSYEQYF. In DNA, the CDR3 is TGTGCCAGCAGCTTAAGTGGGCGCGGGGGGTCTTCCTACGAGCAGTACTTC.